This passage covers 5 T cell receptor beta chains from one sample sequenced in a study of T-cell memory formation after mild COVID-19. One entry per CDR3 protein results from TCRdb running MiXCR on the 5' RACE reads. The sample includes 100,000 or so distinct CDR3 sequences, approximately 12% seen only once; the top ten take 40%. Sequenced material: PBMCs or a T cell subset sorted from them (not recorded which). These receptors all come from a man between 18 and 29 years old who had mild COVID-19 (a few samples of this study predate the infection). Cell type and time point are not known.

This clonotype was counted ten times or more. The chain couples TRBV12-3 or TRBV12-4 to TRBJ2-1; D gene uncertain. V lost 8 bases to trimming and J lost 3 bases, with 8 bases between them. The CDR3 is made up of 12 amino acids. CDR3 in amino acids: CASQTGYNEQFF. CDR3 nucleotide sequence: TGTGCCAGCCAGACCGGCTACAATGAGCAGTTCTTC.

The chain combines TRBV6-5 with TRBJ2-1; D assignment may be TRBD1 or TRBD2 (6 bases each). The CDR3 sequence is 15 residues long. In germline, CDR1 is MNHEY, CDR2 SVGAGI. V was pared by 4 bases and J by 3 bases, with 13 bases between. The CDR3 DNA follows: TGTGCCAGCAGTTCGGAACAGGGAGGCTACAATGAGCAGTTCTTC. Translated, it gives CASSSEQGGYNEQFF.

J is TRBJ2-3 and V is TRBV7-2, with a possible D match to TRBD2 (6 bases). Deletions cut 5 bases from V and 0 bases from J, with 15 bases between. CDR3 size: 16 residues. CDR1 is SGHTA and CDR2 is FQGNSA in the germline V gene. The CDR3 bases are TGTGCCAGCAGCGGTAGGGGAGGCGGAAGCACAGATACGCAGTATTTT. It is translated as CASSGRGGGSTDTQYF.

Only a few counts were recorded for this clonotype. The chain carries TRBV4-1 and TRBJ2-2; no clear D. The V end was cut by 1 base, the J end by 6 bases, with 9 bases between. The CDR3 is 14 residues long. Germline lookup yields CDR1 MGHRA and CDR2 YSYEKL. The CDR3 nucleotides read TGCGCCAGCAGCCAAGTCGAATTCGCCGGGGAGCTGTTTTTT. Translation: CASSQVEFAGELFF.

V and J are TRBV28 and TRBJ1-5; D is undetermined. CDR1 and CDR2 (germline): MDHEN, SYDVKM. This CDR3 is 15 amino acids long. The ends were cut back, 2 bases at V and 0 bases at J, with 8 bases in the middle. The CDR3 DNA follows: TGTGCCAGCAGTTTAGGAGCCAATAGCAATCAGCCCCAGCATTTT. Translation gives CASSLGANSNQPQHF.